One sample yielded the 31 T cell receptor beta chains listed below, sequenced in a study of blood T cell repertoires in COVID-19. Sequenced by immunoSEQ multiplex PCR; TCRdb stores in-frame clones only, minus some. The sample yields roughly 66,000 clones, 70% to 85% seen once. Source material: peripheral blood. The receptors stem from a man aged 60 to 75 with acute or convalescent COVID-19.

The table lists this clone with a count of one. The rearrangement joins TRBV5-4 to TRBJ1-4; D perhaps matches TRBD1 (5 bases). Germline assignment: CDR1 SGHNT and CDR2 YYREEE (reference sequence). The CDR3 totals 16 residues. V was shortened by 4 bases and J by 7 bases, with 20 bases between the two germline ends. The CDR3 loop reads CASSLGGERRVEKLFF. CDR3 nucleotides: TGTGCCAGCAGCCTAGGAGGGGAGAGAAGAGTTGAAAAACTGTTTTTT.

This clone was seen a handful of times. CDR3 region: CASSLRQSGGAQDTQYF. The CDR3 coding sequence is TGTGCCAGCAGCCTCCGACAAAGCGGGGGGGCCCAAGATACGCAGTATTTT. This chain connects TRBV13 to TRBJ2-3; TRBD2 matches at 10 bases. The germline V gene has CDR1 PRHDT and CDR2 FYEKMQ (reference sequence). The CDR3 totals 17 residues. The V segment lost 5 bases and the J segment 5 bases; nucleotides outside the gene matches: 13.

J is TRBJ2-5 and V is TRBV29-1, with a tentative D call TRBD2 (6 bases). The germline V gene has CDR1 SQVTM and CDR2 ANQGSEA. Between the trimmed V and J ends, which lost 4 bases and 5 bases, there was a span of 11 bases. The CDR3 contains 12 residues. Here the CDR3 DNA reads TGCAGCGTTGTCGGGACTCGGGAGACCCAGTACTTC. Residues: CSVVGTRETQYF.

This chain connects TRBV11-2 to TRBJ2-3; tentative D call: TRBD2 (5 bases). In germline, CDR1 is SGHAT, CDR2 FQNNGV. V was clipped by 5 bases and J by 2 bases, with 11 bases between them. This CDR3 is 14 amino acids long. This CDR3 is CASSPGLPTDTQYF. The CDR3, as DNA: TGTGCCAGCAGCCCCGGACTTCCCACAGATACGCAGTATTTT.

This clone was seen once. The V call is TRBV3-1 (or the pseudogene TRBV3-2), the J call TRBJ1-6; no firm D call. CDR3 length: 15 amino acids. CDR1 and CDR2 from the germline V gene are LGHDT and YNNKEL (reference sequence). The germline V and J ends were trimmed by 6 bases and 7 bases, with 16 bases remaining between them. CDR3 protein: CASRVDGVSNSPLHF. CDR3 DNA sequence: TGTGCCAGCAGAGTCGACGGGGTGTCGAATTCACCCCTCCACTTT.

This chain links TRBV7-8 with TRBJ1-5; TRBD1 might be the D (6 bases). CDR1 and CDR2 from the germline V gene are SGHVS and FQNEAQ. V shed 5 bases and J shed 7 bases, with 18 bases lying between them. This CDR3 is built from 15 residues. The CDR3 loop is CASSKRQEAMQPQHF. The CDR3 nucleotides are TGTGCCAGCAGCAAACGACAGGAGGCTATGCAGCCCCAGCATTTT.

This chain links TRBV7-2 with TRBJ1-3; 9 nucleotides line up with TRBD1. The CDR3 extends over 15 amino acids. CDR1 is SGHTA, CDR2 FQGNSA, per germline. V dropped 5 bases and J dropped 4; count of bases not matched to a gene: 6. CDR3 loop: CASSQGTGFGNTIYF. CDR3 sequence (DNA): TGTGCCAGCAGCCAAGGGACAGGGTTCGGAAACACCATATATTTT.

The chain links TRBV11-2 to TRBJ1-6; D gene ambiguous. The germline V and J ends were trimmed by 4 bases and 5 bases, with 15 bases remaining between them. Germline-derived CDR1 and CDR2 are SGHAT and FQNNGV. CDR3 size: 16 residues. The DNA for the CDR3 is TGTGCCAGCAGCTGGCAGGCCGGGAAAGATAATTCACCCCTCCACTTT. It yields the protein CASSWQAGKDNSPLHF.

The chain has TRBV6-1 and TRBJ2-6, with D tentatively TRBD2 (5 bases). Germline V gives CDR1 MNHNS, CDR2 SASEGT. Trimming pared 1 base from V and 0 bases from J, leaving 7 bases between. The CDR3 runs to 16 residues. The DNA for the CDR3 is TGTGCCAGCAGTGAAGGGAGGAACTCTGGGGCCAACGTCCTGACTTTC. It translates to CASSEGRNSGANVLTF.

The J gene is TRBJ1-3, the V gene TRBV11-3; unclear D gene. Germline CDR1 SGHNT, CDR2 YENEEA. With 1 base removed from V and 2 bases from J, the gap between germline ends came to 9 bases. The CDR3 covers 15 residues. The chain's CDR3 is CASSLGRGPGNTIYF. The CDR3 DNA sequence: TGTGCCAGCAGCTTAGGTCGGGGTCCTGGAAACACCATATATTTT.

The rearrangement joins TRBV7-8 to TRBJ2-5; D is possibly TRBD1 (6 bases). Trimming removed 6 bases at V and 5 bases at J, with 19 bases between. Germline lookup yields CDR1 SGHVS and CDR2 FQNEAQ. CDR3 length: 15 residues. The CDR3 sequence: CASSPNGGGWETQYF. The CDR3 nucleotides read TGTGCCAGCAGTCCTAACGGTGGGGGCTGGGAGACCCAGTACTTC.

This chain uses TRBV6-2 or TRBV6-3 with TRBJ1-1; no clear D. The germline gives CDR1 MNHEY, CDR2 SVGEGT. The V end lost 5 bases, the J end lost 11 bases, and 15 bases lay between the germline ends. The CDR3 sequence is 12 residues long. The CDR3 coding sequence is TGTGCCAGCAGTCAGCTCGGGTCCCGGGCTTTCTTT. This translates into CASSQLGSRAFF.

On this clone itself: Mismatch with germline at one junction end may stem from a read error. The V gene is TRBV2, the J gene TRBJ2-7; D uncertain. CDR1 is SNHLY and CDR2 is FYNNEI in the germline V gene. CDR3 length: 13 residues. The CDR3 is CAMSSRDSDEQYF. CDR3 sequence (DNA): TGTGCCATGTCAAGCCGCGACTCCGACGAGCAGTACTTC.

The V call is TRBV6-1, the J call TRBJ1-2; 9 bases match TRBD1. This CDR3 contains 17 residues. Germline-derived CDR1 and CDR2 are MNHNS and SASEGT. V gave up 4 bases and J gave up 0 bases; unmatched junction bases: 9. The CDR3 sequence: CASSVPGQGFTNYGYTF. DNA for the CDR3: TGTGCCAGCAGTGTGCCGGGACAGGGCTTTACTAACTATGGCTACACCTTC.

The V call is TRBV3-1 (or the pseudogene TRBV3-2), the J call TRBJ2-5; D is undetermined. The ends were cut back, 2 bases at V and 1 base at J, with 5 bases in the middle. Germline V gives CDR1 LGHDT, CDR2 YNNKEL (reference sequence). This CDR3 region has 13 residues. The CDR3 reads CASSQSAQETQYF. For the CDR3, the DNA is TGTGCCAGCAGCCAAAGCGCCCAAGAGACCCAGTACTTC.

This clone occurred a few times. This chain links TRBV7-2 with TRBJ2-1, with 7 bases matching TRBD2. The V gene end was trimmed by 4 bases and the J gene end by 2 bases; junction bases not matched to a gene: 5. This CDR3 spans 15 amino acids. CDR1 is SGHTA and CDR2 is FQGNSA in the germline V gene. CDR3 coding DNA: TGTGCCAGCAGCTCCCGGGACTACGCCTACAATGAGCAGTTCTTC. Residues: CASSSRDYAYNEQFF.

The chain recombines TRBV6-6 with TRBJ1-2; 7 positions match TRBD1. The ends lost 7 bases at V and 10 bases at J; junction bases unmatched: 9. Germline V CDR1 and CDR2: MNHNY, SVGAGI (reference sequence). This CDR3 has 12 residues. The CDR3 here is CASTKDRNFYTF. The DNA of the CDR3 is TGTGCCAGCACCAAGGACAGGAATTTCTACACCTTC.

This chain joins TRBV25-1 and TRBJ1-2; a possible D gene is TRBD1 (6 bases). This CDR3 comprises 13 residues. The ends were cut back, 7 bases at V and 8 bases at J, with 17 bases in the middle. Per the germline V gene, CDR1 is MGHDK and CDR2 is SYGVNS. CDR3 sequence: CASTPRGAGGYTF. The CDR3 nucleotides read TGTGCCAGCACCCCCCGGGGGGCGGGAGGCTACACCTTC.

V and J are TRBV6-5 and TRBJ1-2, with D maybe TRBD1 (6 bases). This CDR3 has 15 amino acids. V gave up 5 bases and J gave up 7 bases, with 20 bases separating them. Germline V lookup: CDR1 MNHEY, CDR2 SVGAGI. CDR3 nucleotides: TGTGCCAGCAGTCCCAATCCAGGGGCAGGTAGTGGCTACACCTTC. It specifies CASSPNPGAGSGYTF.

This clone was detected a few times. This sequence joins TRBV4-1 and TRBJ2-5, with 14 bases lining up with TRBD2. This CDR3 is 17 amino acids long. V shed 2 bases and J 5 bases; nucleotides not matched to a gene: 7. Germline CDR1 is MGHRA and CDR2 is YSYEKL. The CDR3 bases are TGCGCCAGCAGCCAACTTGGACTAGCGGGGGGCGGGGAGACCCAGTACTTC. It yields the protein CASSQLGLAGGGETQYF.

This rearrangement joins TRBV11-3 to TRBJ2-7, with D perhaps TRBD2 (6 bases). CDR3 length: 16 residues. V lost 5 bases and J lost 4, with 21 bases in between. CDR1 is SGHNT and CDR2 is YENEEA in the germline V gene. The chain's CDR3 is CASSPGGEARLYEQYV. The DNA of the CDR3 is TGTGCCAGCAGCCCCGGGGGAGAGGCTCGATTGTACGAGCAGTACGTC.

This clone was seen a single time. The chain links TRBV6-5 to TRBJ1-5; D remains unclear. The CDR3 contains 14 residues. Deletions cut 5 bases from V and 2 bases from J, with 10 bases between. Germline CDR1 reads MNHEY; CDR2 reads SVGAGI. CDR3 protein: CASSPTLGNQPQHF. The CDR3 nucleotides are TGTGCCAGCAGTCCGACCCTAGGCAATCAGCCCCAGCATTTT.

The chain links TRBV2 to TRBJ2-7, with 11 nucleotides matching TRBD2. This CDR3 contains 13 residues. With V trimmed by 6 bases and J by 7 bases, 5 bases remained unmatched. Germline V lookup: CDR1 SNHLY, CDR2 FYNNEI. CDR3 sequence: CASRVTSGGEQYF. The CDR3 DNA reads TGTGCCAGCAGAGTTACTAGCGGGGGTGAGCAGTACTTC.

This chain joins TRBV5-5 and TRBJ2-7; D possibly corresponds to TRBD2 (6 bases). CDR1 and CDR2 (germline): SGHKS, YYEKEE (reference sequence). The CDR3 totals 14 residues. V was trimmed by 0 bases and J by 4 bases, leaving 11 bases between them. CDR3 sequence reads: CASSLGQGGYEQYF. The DNA of the CDR3 is TGTGCCAGCAGCTTGGGCCAGGGAGGTTACGAGCAGTACTTC.

J is TRBJ1-4 and V is TRBV10-3, with unresolved D. Trimming shortened V by 6 bases and J by 0 bases, and 8 bases separated the two germline ends. Germline V CDR1 and CDR2: ENHRY, SYGVKD. CDR3 length: 14 amino acids. The CDR3 protein is CAISPVATNEKLFF. CDR3 DNA: TGTGCCATCAGCCCAGTTGCAACTAATGAAAAACTGTTTTTT.

The chain is built from TRBV18 and TRBJ2-3, with unresolved D. The CDR3 has 13 residues. Germline V lookup: CDR1 KGHSH, CDR2 LQKENI. Deletions cut 3 bases from V and 5 bases from J, with 9 bases between. The CDR3 sequence is CASSPSSGDTQYF. CDR3 nucleotides: TGTGCCAGCTCACCTAGCTCGGGAGATACGCAGTATTTT.

The chain uses TRBV6-2 or TRBV6-3 and TRBJ1-1; 10 positions match TRBD1. The length of the CDR3 is 17 residues. Germline loops: CDR1 MNHEY, CDR2 SVGEGT. V gave up 3 bases and J gave up 0 bases; unmatched junction bases: 7. DNA for the CDR3: TGTGCCAGCAGTTATATATTGGGACAGGGGATGAACACTGAAGCTTTCTTT. It specifies CASSYILGQGMNTEAFF.

The chain employs TRBV6-5 and TRBJ1-1; 10 nucleotides line up with TRBD1. V was pared by 6 bases and J by 8 bases, with 9 bases of the junction left unmatched. Germline V lookup: CDR1 MNHEY, CDR2 SVGAGI. The CDR3 is 14 residues long. CDR3 sequence reads: CASSQRDRGSEAFF. The DNA of the CDR3 is TGTGCCAGCAGCCAACGGGACAGGGGCTCGGAAGCTTTCTTT.

As DNA, the CDR3 is TGTGCCAGCACCTTTCGCGGGGGGAACCAAGAGACCCAGTACTTC. Translating gives CASTFRGGNQETQYF. The V and J genes are TRBV7-2 and TRBJ2-5, with 8 bases aligning to TRBD2. The V gene's germline CDR1 is SGHTA and CDR2 FQGNSA. The J segment lost 0 bases and the V segment lost 7 bases, leaving 7 bases of the junction unmatched. The CDR3 extends over 15 amino acids.

This rearrangement joins TRBV5-4 to TRBJ2-1; 8 bases match TRBD1. This CDR3 has 15 residues. The V segment lost 5 bases and the J segment 5 bases; nucleotides outside the gene matches: 9. Germline values: CDR1 SGHNT, CDR2 YYREEE (reference sequence). The CDR3 sequence is CASRQDRGRNNEQFF. The CDR3 region has the DNA TGTGCCAGCAGACAAGACAGGGGCCGCAACAATGAGCAGTTCTTC.

About this clone itself: The same CDR3 can be traced to other DNA sequences in this sample. V and J are TRBV5-1 and TRBJ2-5; D is unresolved. Germline V gene data show CDR1 as SGHRS and CDR2 as YFSETQ. The CDR3 runs to 13 residues. V gave up 1 base and J gave up 2 bases, with 6 bases separating them. In DNA form, the CDR3 reads TGCGCCAGCAGCTTGTGGAGTCAAGAGACCCAGTACTTC. Amino acid sequence: CASSLWSQETQYF.